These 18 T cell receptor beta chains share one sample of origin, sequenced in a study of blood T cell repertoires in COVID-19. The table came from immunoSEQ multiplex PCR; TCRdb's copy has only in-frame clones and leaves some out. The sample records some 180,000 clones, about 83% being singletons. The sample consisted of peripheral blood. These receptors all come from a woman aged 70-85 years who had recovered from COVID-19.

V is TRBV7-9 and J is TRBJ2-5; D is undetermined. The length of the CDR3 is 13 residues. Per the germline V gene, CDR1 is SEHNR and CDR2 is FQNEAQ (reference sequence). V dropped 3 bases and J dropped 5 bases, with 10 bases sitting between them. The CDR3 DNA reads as TGTGCCAGCAGCTTCGCGCACCGGGAGACCCAGTACTTC. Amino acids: CASSFAHRETQYF. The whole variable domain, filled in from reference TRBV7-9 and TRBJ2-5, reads DTGVSQNPRHKITKRGQNVTFRCDPISEHNRLYWYRQTLGQGPEFLTYFQNEAQLEKSRLLSDRFSAERPKGSFSTLEIQRTEQGDSAMYLCASSFAHRETQYFGPGTRLLVL.

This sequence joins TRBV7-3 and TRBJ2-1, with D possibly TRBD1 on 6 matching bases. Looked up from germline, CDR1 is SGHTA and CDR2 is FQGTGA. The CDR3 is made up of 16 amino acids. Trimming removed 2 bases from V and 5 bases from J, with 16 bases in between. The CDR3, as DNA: TGTGCCAGCAGCTTAGTTCCAGAGGGGGACGACAATGAGCAGTTCTTC. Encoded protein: CASSLVPEGDDNEQFF. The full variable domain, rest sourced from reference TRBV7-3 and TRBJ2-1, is GAGVSQTPSNKVTEKGKYVELRCDPISGHTALYWYRQSLGQGPEFLIYFQGTGAADDSGLPNDRFFAVRPEGSVSTLKIQRTERGDSAVYLCASSLVPEGDDNEQFFGPGTRLTVL.

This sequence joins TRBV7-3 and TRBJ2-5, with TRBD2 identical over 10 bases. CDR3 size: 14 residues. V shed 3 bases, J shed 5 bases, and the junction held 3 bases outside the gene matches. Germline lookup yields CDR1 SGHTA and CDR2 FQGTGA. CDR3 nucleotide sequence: TGTGCCAGCAGCTTCCATAGCGGGAGGGAGACCCAGTACTTC. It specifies CASSFHSGRETQYF.

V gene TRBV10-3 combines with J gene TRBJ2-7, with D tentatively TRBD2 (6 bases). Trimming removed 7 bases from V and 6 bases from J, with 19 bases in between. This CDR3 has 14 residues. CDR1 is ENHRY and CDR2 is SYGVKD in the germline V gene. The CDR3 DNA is TGTGCCATCAAGATCCGGCGGGATGTCCGCGAGCAGTACTTC. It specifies CAIKIRRDVREQYF.

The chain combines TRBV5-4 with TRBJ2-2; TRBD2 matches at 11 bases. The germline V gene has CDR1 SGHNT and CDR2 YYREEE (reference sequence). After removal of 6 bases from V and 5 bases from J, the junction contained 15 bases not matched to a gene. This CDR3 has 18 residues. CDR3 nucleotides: TGTGCCAGCACCCCGGCAGGGCTAGCGGGAGGTGGTACCGGGGAGCTGTTTTTT. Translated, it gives CASTPAGLAGGGTGELFF.

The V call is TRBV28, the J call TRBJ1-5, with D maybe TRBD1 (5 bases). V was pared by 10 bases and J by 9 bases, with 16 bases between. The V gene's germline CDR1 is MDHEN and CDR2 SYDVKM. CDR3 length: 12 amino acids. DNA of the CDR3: TGTGCCACCTCCAGGCCGGGGGGGCCCCAGCATTTT. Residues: CATSRPGGPQHF.

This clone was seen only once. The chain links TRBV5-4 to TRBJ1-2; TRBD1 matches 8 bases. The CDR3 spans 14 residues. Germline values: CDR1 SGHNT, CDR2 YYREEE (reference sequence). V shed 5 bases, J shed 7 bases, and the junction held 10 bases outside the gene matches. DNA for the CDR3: TGTGCCAGCAGGCCGACAGGGGTGGCGGTTGGCTACACCTTC. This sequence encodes CASRPTGVAVGYTF.

The CDR3: CATQGQNTEAFF. CDR3 in DNA: TGTGCCACCCAGGGGCAAAACACTGAAGCTTTCTTT. V and J are TRBV10-3 and TRBJ1-1; weak D call: TRBD1 (6 bases). The CDR3 is made up of 12 amino acids. V dropped 10 bases and J dropped 2 bases, with 11 bases sitting between them. CDR1 and CDR2 from the germline V gene are ENHRY and SYGVKD.

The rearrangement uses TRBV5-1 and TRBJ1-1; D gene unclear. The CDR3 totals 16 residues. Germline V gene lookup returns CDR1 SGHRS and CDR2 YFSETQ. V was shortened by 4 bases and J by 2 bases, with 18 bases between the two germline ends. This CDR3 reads CASSKAGIPTNTEAFF. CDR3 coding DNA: TGCGCCAGCAGCAAAGCGGGGATTCCGACTAACACTGAAGCTTTCTTT.

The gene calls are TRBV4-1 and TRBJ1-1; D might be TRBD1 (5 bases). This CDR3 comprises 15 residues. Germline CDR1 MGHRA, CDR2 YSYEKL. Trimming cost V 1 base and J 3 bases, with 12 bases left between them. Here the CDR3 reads CASSQGGAPDTEAFF. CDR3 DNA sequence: TGCGCCAGCAGCCAAGGCGGGGCCCCGGACACTGAAGCTTTCTTT.

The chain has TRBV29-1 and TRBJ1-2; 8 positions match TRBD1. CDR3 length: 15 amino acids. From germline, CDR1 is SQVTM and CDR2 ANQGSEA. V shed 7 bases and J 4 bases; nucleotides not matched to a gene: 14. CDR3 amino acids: CSATGFRGRSYGYTF. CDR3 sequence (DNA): TGCAGCGCTACGGGATTCAGGGGGCGCTCCTATGGCTACACCTTC.

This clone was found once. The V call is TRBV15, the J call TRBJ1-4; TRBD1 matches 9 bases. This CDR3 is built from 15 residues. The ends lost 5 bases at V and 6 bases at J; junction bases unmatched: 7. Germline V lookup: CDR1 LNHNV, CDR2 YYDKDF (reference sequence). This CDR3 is CATSPTGGRDEKLFF. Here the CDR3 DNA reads TGTGCCACCAGCCCCACAGGGGGCCGGGATGAAAAACTGTTTTTT.

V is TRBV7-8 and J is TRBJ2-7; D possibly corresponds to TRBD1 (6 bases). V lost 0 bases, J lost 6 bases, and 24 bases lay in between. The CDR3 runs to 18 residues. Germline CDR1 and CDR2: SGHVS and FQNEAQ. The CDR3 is CASSLALGAAGGGGEQYF. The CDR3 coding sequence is TGTGCCAGCAGCTTAGCGCTGGGGGCGGCGGGCGGAGGAGGCGAGCAGTACTTC. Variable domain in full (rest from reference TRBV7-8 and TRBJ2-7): GAGVSQSPRYKVAKRGQDVALRCDPISGHVSLFWYQQALGQGPEFLTYFQNEAQLDKSGLPSDRFFAERPEGSVSTLKIQRTQQEDSAVYLCASSLALGAAGGGGEQYFGPGTRLTVT.

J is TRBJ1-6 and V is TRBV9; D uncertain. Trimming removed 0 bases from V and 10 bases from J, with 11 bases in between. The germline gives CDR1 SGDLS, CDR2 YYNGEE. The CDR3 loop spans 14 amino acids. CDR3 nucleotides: TGTGCCAGCAGCGTAGGTGCCGGGGTGTCACCCCTCCACTTT. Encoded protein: CASSVGAGVSPLHF.

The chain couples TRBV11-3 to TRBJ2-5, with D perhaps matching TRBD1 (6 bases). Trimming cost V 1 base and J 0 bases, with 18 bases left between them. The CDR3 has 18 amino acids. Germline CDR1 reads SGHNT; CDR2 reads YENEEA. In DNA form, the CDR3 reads TGTGCCAGCAGCTTAGGAGTGTCCAGGGGAGCGTACCAAGAGACCCAGTACTTC. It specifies CASSLGVSRGAYQETQYF. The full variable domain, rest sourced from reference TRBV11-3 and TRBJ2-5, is EAGVVQSPRYKIIEKKQPVAFWCNPISGHNTLYWYLQNLGQGPELLIRYENEEAVDDSQLPKDRFSAERLKGVDSTLKIQPAELGDSAVYLCASSLGVSRGAYQETQYFGPGTRLLVL.

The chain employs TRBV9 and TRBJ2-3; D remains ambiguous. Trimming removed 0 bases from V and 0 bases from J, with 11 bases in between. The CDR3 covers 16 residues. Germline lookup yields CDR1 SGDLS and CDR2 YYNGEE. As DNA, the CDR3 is TGTGCCAGCAGCGTAGACCCCCGGAGTAGCACAGATACGCAGTATTTT. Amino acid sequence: CASSVDPRSSTDTQYF.

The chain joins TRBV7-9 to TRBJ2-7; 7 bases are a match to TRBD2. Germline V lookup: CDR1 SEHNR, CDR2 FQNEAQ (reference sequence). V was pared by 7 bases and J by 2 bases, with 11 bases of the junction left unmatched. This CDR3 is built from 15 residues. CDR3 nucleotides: TGTGCCAGCACCTCCGGGGGGTCTCCACCCTACGAGCAGTACTTC. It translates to CASTSGGSPPYEQYF.

Here the CDR3 DNA reads TGTGCCAGCACCCAAGGGGGACACGACCATTATGGCTACACCTTC. Protein product: CASTQGGHDHYGYTF. The chain joins TRBV6-5 to TRBJ1-2; D perhaps matches TRBD1 (6 bases). CDR1 is MNHEY and CDR2 is SVGAGI in the germline V gene. The CDR3 totals 15 residues. The V gene lost 7 bases and the J gene lost 5 bases, with 20 bases spanning the gap.